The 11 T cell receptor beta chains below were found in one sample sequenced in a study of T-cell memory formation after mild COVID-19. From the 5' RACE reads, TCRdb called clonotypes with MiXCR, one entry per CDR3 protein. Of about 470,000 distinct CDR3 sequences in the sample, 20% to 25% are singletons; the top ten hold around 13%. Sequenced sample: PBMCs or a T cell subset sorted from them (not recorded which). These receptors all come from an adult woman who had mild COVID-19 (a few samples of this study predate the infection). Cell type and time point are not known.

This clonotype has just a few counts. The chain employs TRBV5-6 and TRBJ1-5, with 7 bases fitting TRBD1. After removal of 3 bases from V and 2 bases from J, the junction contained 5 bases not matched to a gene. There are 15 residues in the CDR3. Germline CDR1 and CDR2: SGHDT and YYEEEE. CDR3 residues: CASSWGQFRNQPQHF. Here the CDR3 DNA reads TGTGCCAGCAGCTGGGGACAGTTCCGCAATCAGCCCCAGCATTTT.

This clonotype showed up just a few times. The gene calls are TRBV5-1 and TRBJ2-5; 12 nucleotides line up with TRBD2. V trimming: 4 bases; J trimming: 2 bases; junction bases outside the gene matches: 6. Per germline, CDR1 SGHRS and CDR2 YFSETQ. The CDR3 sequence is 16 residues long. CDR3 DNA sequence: TGCGCCAGCAGCCCTGGACTAGCGGGGCCTCAAGAGACCCAGTACTTC. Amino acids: CASSPGLAGPQETQYF.

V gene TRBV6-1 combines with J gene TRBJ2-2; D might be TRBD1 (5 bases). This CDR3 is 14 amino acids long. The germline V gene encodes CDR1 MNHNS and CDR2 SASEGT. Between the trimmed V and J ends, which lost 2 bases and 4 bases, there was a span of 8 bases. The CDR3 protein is CASSEKGITGELFF. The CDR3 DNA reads TGTGCCAGCAGTGAAAAGGGGATCACCGGGGAGCTGTTTTTT.

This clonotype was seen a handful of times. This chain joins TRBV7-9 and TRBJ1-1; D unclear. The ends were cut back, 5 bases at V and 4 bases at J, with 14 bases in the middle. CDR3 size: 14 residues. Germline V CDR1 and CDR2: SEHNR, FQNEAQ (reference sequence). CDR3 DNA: TGTGCCAGCAGCCCTAATGAGCCCGTCACTGAAGCTTTCTTT. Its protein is CASSPNEPVTEAFF.

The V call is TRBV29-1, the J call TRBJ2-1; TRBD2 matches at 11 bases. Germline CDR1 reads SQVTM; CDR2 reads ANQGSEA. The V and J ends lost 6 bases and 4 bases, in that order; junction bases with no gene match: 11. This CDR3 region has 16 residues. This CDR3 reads CSVLLAGELWYNEQFF. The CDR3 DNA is TGCAGCGTGCTACTAGCGGGAGAACTCTGGTACAATGAGCAGTTCTTC.

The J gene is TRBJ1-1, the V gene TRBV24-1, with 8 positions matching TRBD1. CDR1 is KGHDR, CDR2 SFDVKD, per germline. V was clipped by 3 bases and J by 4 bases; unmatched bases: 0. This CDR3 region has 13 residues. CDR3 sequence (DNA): TGTGCCACCAGTGATCAGGGGGCCACTGAAGCTTTCTTT. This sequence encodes CATSDQGATEAFF.

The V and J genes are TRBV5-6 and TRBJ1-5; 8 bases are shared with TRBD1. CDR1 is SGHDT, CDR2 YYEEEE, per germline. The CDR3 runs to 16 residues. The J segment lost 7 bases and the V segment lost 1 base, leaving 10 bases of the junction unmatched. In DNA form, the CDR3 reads TGTGCCAGCAGCTTGCAGGGGGCGCGTGTAGTACAGCCCCAGCATTTT. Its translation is CASSLQGARVVQPQHF.

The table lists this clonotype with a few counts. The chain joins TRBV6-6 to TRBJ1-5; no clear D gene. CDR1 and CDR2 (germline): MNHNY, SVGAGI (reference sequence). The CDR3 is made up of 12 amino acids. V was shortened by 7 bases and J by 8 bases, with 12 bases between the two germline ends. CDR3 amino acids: CASTLGGEPQHF. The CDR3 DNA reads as TGTGCCAGCACCCTTGGCGGGGAGCCCCAGCATTTT.

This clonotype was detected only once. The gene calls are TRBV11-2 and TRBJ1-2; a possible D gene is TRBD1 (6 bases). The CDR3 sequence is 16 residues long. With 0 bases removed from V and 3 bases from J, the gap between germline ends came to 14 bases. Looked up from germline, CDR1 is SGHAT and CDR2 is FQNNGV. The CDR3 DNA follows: TGTGCCAGCAGCTTAGACTCCGAGGGGGGGTACTATGGCTACACCTTC. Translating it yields CASSLDSEGGYYGYTF.

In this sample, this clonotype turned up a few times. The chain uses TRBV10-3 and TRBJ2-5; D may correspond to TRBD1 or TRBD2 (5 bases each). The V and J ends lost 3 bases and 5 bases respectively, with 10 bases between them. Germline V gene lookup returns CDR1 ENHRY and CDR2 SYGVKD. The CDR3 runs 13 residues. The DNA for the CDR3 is TGTGCCATCAGTGACGAGGGGTATGAGACCCAGTACTTC. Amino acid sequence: CAISDEGYETQYF.

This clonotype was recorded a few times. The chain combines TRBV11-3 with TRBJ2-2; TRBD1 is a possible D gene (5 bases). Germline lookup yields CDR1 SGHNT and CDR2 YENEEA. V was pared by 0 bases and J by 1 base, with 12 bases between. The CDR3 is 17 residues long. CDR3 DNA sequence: TGTGCCAGCAGCTTAGACTCAGGGATCGAGAACACCGGGGAGCTGTTTTTT. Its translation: CASSLDSGIENTGELFF. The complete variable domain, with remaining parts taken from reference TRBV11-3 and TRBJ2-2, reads EAGVVQSPRYKIIEKKQPVAFWCNPISGHNTLYWYLQNLGQGPELLIRYENEEAVDDSQLPKDRFSAERLKGVDSTLKIQPAELGDSAVYLCASSLDSGIENTGELFFGEGSRLTVL.